This is a list of T cell receptor beta chains from one sample in a study of T-cell memory formation after mild COVID-19. Each CDR3 protein is one row after TCRdb ran MiXCR on the 5' RACE reads. The sample holds hundreds of thousands of distinct CDR3 sequences, 25% to 30% seen once. The specimen sequenced was PBMCs or a T cell subset sorted from them (not recorded which). These receptor sequences come from an adult woman who had mild COVID-19 (a few samples of this study predate the infection). Cell type and time point are not known. Each CDR3 is given with its conserved first and last residue. A D gene is named only where the DNA matches it firmly. Clone size is not always given. Where it is, it says once, few, many or a class for expanded clones.

J gene | clone size | V gene | D gene | CDR3 DNA | CDR3 protein
TRBJ2-7 | once | TRBV4-1 | - | TGCGCCAGCAGCCAAGAAGACGGGGTCTCCTACGAGCAGTACTTC | CASSQEDGVSYEQYF
TRBJ2-7 | few | TRBV7-9 | TRBD2 | TGTGCCAGCAGCTCCCTTGGGGGACTAGCGGGATTCGACGAGCAGTACTTC | CASSSLGGLAGFDEQYF
TRBJ1-5 | - | TRBV4-1 | - | TGCGCCAGCAGCCAAGATTCCGGGACACCAAATCAGCCCCAGCATTTT | CASSQDSGTPNQPQHF
TRBJ2-7 | - | TRBV6-1 | TRBD1 | TGTGCCAGCAGTGAAGGGACAGGGGGTGTGGACGAGCAGTACTTC | CASSEGTGGVDEQYF
TRBJ2-7 | - | TRBV7-8 | TRBD1 | TGTGCCAGCAGCCCCGGGACAGGGGCGAGCGAGCAGTACTTC | CASSPGTGASEQYF
TRBJ2-5 | - | TRBV12-3/TRBV12-4 | TRBD2 | TGTGCCAGCAGACCCGGGACTAGCACTCGGATGACCGAGACCCAGTACTTC | CASRPGTSTRMTETQYF
TRBJ2-3 | once | TRBV4-2 | - | TGTGCCAGCAGCCAAGATGAGGCAGATACGCAGTATTTT | CASSQDEADTQYF
TRBJ2-5 | - | TRBV30 | - | TGTGCCTGGACAGGGGCAGAGACCCAGTACTTC | CAWTGAETQYF
TRBJ1-3 | many | TRBV6-5 | - | TGTGCCAGCAGTTACTCTTTAGGGGGAACTGGAAACACCATATATTTT | CASSYSLGGTGNTIYF
TRBJ2-5 | many | TRBV7-2 | - | TGTGCCAGCAGCTTAGATAGGGTTTTGACCCAGTACTTC | CASSLDRVLTQYF
TRBJ2-7 | - | TRBV4-1 | TRBD1 | TGCGCCAGCAGCCGGGCGAGGGGACAGGGCTACGAGCAGTACTTC | CASSRARGQGYEQYF
TRBJ2-5 | - | TRBV7-3 | - | TGTGCCAGCAGTTTTGTAGGGGGAGAGACCCAGTACTTC | CASSFVGGETQYF
TRBJ1-2 | few | TRBV20-1 | - | TGCAGTGCTAGAGATCGCACCTATGGCTACACCTTC | CSARDRTYGYTF
TRBJ2-7 | few | TRBV15 | TRBD2 | TGTGCCACCAGCGGAACGGGAGGGTCCTACGAGCAGTACTTC | CATSGTGGSYEQYF
TRBJ2-7 | - | TRBV5-1 | - | TGCGCCAGCAGCTTTGGGGACCTCTCCTACGAGCAGTACTTC | CASSFGDLSYEQYF
TRBJ2-2 | - | TRBV7-3 | TRBD1 | TGTGCCAGCAGCCGCGACAGGGTGGGCGGGGAGCTGTTTTTT | CASSRDRVGGELFF